The present TCR beta chain was sequenced within a study of blood T cells in healthy people across ages. Concerning this clonotype: Its antigen is unknown.

The authors ran a second PCR of about 7 to 11 cycles using a sample-barcoded 5' primer and a J-beta primer mix. Using its own MiXCR run on the 5' RACE reads, TCRdb lists one record per CDR3 protein. The table shows hundreds of thousands of distinct CDR3 sequences, with over 40% occurring only once. Trimming cost V 4 bases and J 0 bases; bases outside gene matches: 12. The CDR3 extends over 20 amino acids. Study-wide findings and caveats: Among long-lived donors, naive CD4+ cells were more numerous and diversity higher than in aged donors. Per million T cells, the diversity of TCR beta decreased roughly linearly as age advanced.

This receptor was obtained from a woman older than 75 in good health. The chain uses TRBV12-3 or TRBV12-4 and TRBJ2-6; 10 bases fit TRBD1. Source material: blood. CDR3 in amino acids: CASSSLTPGTGASGANVLTF. In DNA, the CDR3 is TGTGCCAGCAGTTCCCTGACCCCCGGGACAGGGGCCTCTGGGGCCAACGTCCTGACTTTC.